This TCR beta chain was identified during a study of shared clonotypes between healthy human individuals. Study in general: Each donor had three CD4 naive, three CD4 memory, two CD8 naive and one CD8 memory plate. General observations from the study: Sharing across four donors was highest in naive CD4 (about 5%) and lowest in memory CD8 (0.4%).

Naive CD8 cells comprised CD45RO-negative, CCR7-positively selected cells, excluding terminally differentiated effector memory CD45RA+ cells. Participating donors were healthy, HIV-negative adults free of recent acute infections or vaccinations. The CDR3 spans 15 residues. Looked up from germline, CDR1 is MNHEY and CDR2 is SMNVEV (reference sequence). V dropped 6 bases and J dropped 2; count of bases not matched to a gene: 9. Concerning this clone: Antigen specificity is unknown.

How the authors handled the data: As immunoSEQ supplied junction-only sequences (without quality scores), filtering differed. Libraries were prepared by immunoSEQ multiplex PCR; TCRdb keeps only in-frame clonotypes and omits some of them. V, J and clone size are taken as reported in that table, and D and trimming were inferred from the DNA itself. The sample includes about 2,200,000 clones, about 93% of them seen just once. This chain uses TRBV27 with TRBJ2-5; TRBD1 agrees at 7 bases. The receptor's source is a man aged 18 to 35 in good health. Some clones in this sample may be carry-over from other donors' samples. The sample comprised naive CD8+ T cells from PBMCs. This chain's CDR3 is CASRRTGIIQETQYF. The CDR3 coding sequence is TGTGCCAGCAGGCGGACAGGAATTATACAAGAGACCCAGTACTTC.